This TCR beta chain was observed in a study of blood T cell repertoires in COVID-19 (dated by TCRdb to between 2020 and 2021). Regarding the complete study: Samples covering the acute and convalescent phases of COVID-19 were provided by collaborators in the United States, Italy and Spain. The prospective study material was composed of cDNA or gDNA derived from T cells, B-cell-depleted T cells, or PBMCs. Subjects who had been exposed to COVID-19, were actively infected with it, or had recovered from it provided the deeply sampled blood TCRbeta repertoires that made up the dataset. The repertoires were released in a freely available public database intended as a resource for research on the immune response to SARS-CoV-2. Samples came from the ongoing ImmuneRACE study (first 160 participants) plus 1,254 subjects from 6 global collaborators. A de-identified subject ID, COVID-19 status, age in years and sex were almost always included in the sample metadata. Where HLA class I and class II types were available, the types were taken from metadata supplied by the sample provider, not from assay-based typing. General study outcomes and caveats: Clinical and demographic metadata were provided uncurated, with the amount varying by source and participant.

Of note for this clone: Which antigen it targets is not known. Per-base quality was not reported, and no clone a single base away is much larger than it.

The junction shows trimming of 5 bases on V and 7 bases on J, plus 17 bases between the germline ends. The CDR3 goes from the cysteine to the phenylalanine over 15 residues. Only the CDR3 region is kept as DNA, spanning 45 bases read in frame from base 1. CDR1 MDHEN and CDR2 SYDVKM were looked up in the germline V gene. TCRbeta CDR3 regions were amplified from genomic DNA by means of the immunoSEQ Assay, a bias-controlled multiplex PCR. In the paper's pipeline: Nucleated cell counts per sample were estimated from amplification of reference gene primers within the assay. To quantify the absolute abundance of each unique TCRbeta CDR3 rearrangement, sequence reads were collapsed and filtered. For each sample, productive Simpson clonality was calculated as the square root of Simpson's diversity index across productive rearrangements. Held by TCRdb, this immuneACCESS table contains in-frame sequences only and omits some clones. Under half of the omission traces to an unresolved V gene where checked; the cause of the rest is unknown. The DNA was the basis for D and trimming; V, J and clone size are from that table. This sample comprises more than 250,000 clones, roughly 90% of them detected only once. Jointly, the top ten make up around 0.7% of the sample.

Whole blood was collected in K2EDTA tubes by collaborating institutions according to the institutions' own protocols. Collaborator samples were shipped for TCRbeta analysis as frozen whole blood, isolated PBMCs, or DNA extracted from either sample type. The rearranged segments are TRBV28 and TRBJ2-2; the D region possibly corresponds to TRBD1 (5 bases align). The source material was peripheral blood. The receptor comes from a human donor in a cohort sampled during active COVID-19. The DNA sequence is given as TGTGCCAGCAGTACCCCCAGGGAAGGTGGCGGGGAGCTGTTTTTT. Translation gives CASSTPREGGGELFF.